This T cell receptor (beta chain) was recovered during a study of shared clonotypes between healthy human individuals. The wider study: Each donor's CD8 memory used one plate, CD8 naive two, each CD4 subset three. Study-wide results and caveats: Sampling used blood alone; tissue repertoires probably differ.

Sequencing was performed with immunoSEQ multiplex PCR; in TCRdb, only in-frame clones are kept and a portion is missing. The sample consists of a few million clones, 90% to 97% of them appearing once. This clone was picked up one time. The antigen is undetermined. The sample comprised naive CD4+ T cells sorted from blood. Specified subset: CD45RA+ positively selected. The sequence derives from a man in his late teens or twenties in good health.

The CDR3 DNA is TGTGCCAGCAGCTTGAGGGCTAGCGGGGTTCCCGGGGAGCTGTTTTTT. It yields the protein CASSLRASGVPGELFF. The V and J genes are TRBV7-2 and TRBJ2-2, with 9 bases fitting TRBD2. The length of the CDR3 is 16 residues. Germline CDR1 is SGHTA and CDR2 is FQGNSA. The junction had 8 bases not matched to a gene; V was cut back by 3 bases and J by 6 bases.